One sample yielded the 14 T cell receptor beta chains listed below, sequenced in a study of cytomegalovirus exposure and HLA in healthy donors. Primers: 60 Vbeta forward and 13 Jbeta reverse. Measured with immunoSEQ multiplex PCR; TCRdb has only the in-frame clones, and not every one. The sample shows 150,000 to 200,000 clones, about 78% of them seen only once. Sequencing was carried out using PBMCs. These receptors originate from a man aged 35 to 55 in good health and CMV-seronegative.

This chain connects TRBV4-3 to TRBJ2-7, with D hard to call. Per the germline V gene, CDR1 is LGHNA and CDR2 is YSLEER. V lost 4 bases and J lost 0, with 10 bases in between. This CDR3 is 14 amino acids long. Written as DNA, the CDR3 is TGCGCCAGCAGCCCCTCCCTGAGCTCCTACGAGCAGTACTTC. The encoded protein is CASSPSLSSYEQYF.

The table lists this clone with a few counts. V gene TRBV4-3 combines with J gene TRBJ1-4; 7 positions match TRBD1. This CDR3 has 19 amino acids. Trimming removed 1 base from V and 2 bases from J; junction bases left unmatched: 13. Germline CDR1 LGHNA, CDR2 YSLEER. In nucleotides, the CDR3 is TGCGCCAGCAGCCAAGCGACGAACAGGGGAGCAGCGACTAATGAAAAACTGTTTTTT. Its translation: CASSQATNRGAATNEKLFF.

This clone appeared a few times. This chain uses TRBV2 with TRBJ1-2, with D perhaps matching TRBD1 (5 bases). The V and J ends lost 3 bases and 7 bases respectively, with 21 bases between them. Germline V gene lookup returns CDR1 SNHLY and CDR2 FYNNEI. The CDR3 is made up of 16 amino acids. CDR3 sequence: CASSESRREPVRGYTF. CDR3 DNA: TGTGCCAGCAGTGAGTCCCGCAGGGAACCGGTGCGTGGCTACACCTTC.

The chain carries TRBV6-5 and TRBJ1-6; D is uncertain. Germline V gene lookup returns CDR1 MNHEY and CDR2 SVGAGI. The CDR3 runs to 16 residues. V lost 0 bases, J lost 9 bases, and 15 bases lay in between. The CDR3 DNA follows: TGTGCCAGCAGTTACTCGGGTCGAGGAATAGGTTCACCCCTCCACTTT. Translation gives CASSYSGRGIGSPLHF.

The chain carries TRBV18 and TRBJ2-3, with 12 positions matching TRBD2. With V trimmed by 3 bases and J by 3 bases, 1 base remained unmatched. The CDR3 extends over 15 amino acids. The germline V gene encodes CDR1 KGHSH and CDR2 LQKENI. CDR3 loop: CASSPGLAGTDTQYF. The CDR3 DNA sequence: TGTGCCAGCTCACCTGGACTAGCGGGAACAGATACGCAGTATTTT.

V and J are TRBV10-3 and TRBJ2-7; 12 bases match TRBD2. This CDR3 has 13 residues. Germline V gives CDR1 ENHRY, CDR2 SYGVKD. The V and J ends lost 10 bases and 4 bases, in that order; junction bases with no gene match: 5. The CDR3 sequence: CATLGTSGYEQYF. In DNA, the CDR3 is TGTGCCACCCTCGGGACTAGCGGGTACGAGCAGTACTTC.

This sequence joins TRBV6-5 and TRBJ2-7, with 8 bases that match TRBD1. The V gene's germline CDR1 is MNHEY and CDR2 SVGAGI. The CDR3 runs to 15 residues. The ends lost 7 bases at V and 3 bases at J; junction bases unmatched: 11. The CDR3 bases are TGTGCCAGCACCGAGACAGGGGACCTTTTCTACGAGCAGTACTTC. This sequence encodes CASTETGDLFYEQYF.

J is TRBJ1-1 and V is TRBV5-5; D is unclear. V gave up 9 bases and J gave up 0 bases, with 12 bases separating them. Germline V gene sequence: CDR1 SGHKS, CDR2 YYEKEE (reference sequence). The CDR3 consists of 13 residues. The CDR3 DNA follows: TGTGCCACTAGGGCGGGGATGAACACTGAAGCTTTCTTT. Translation: CATRAGMNTEAFF.

This chain joins TRBV2 and TRBJ1-5; D is unresolved. V lost 4 bases to trimming and J lost 2 bases, with 9 bases between them. CDR1 and CDR2 from the germline V gene are SNHLY and FYNNEI. The CDR3 runs to 14 residues. The CDR3 bases are TGTGCCAGCAGTGGGGCCAGACGCAATCAGCCCCAGCATTTT. Protein: CASSGARRNQPQHF. The full variable domain, completed using reference TRBV2 and TRBJ1-5, is EPEVTQTPSHQVTQMGQEVILRCVPISNHLYFYWYRQILGQKVEFLVSFYNNEISEKSEIFDDQFSVERPDGSNFTLKIRSTKLEDSAMYFCASSGARRNQPQHFGDGTRLSIL.

The rearrangement joins TRBV29-1 to TRBJ2-3; tentative D call: TRBD2 (5 bases). The CDR3 consists of 14 residues. Germline-derived CDR1 and CDR2 are SQVTM and ANQGSEA. Trimming shortened V by 5 bases and J by 1 base, and 13 bases separated the two germline ends. The CDR3 DNA follows: TGCAGCGTTCCCCGGGGTAGCGGCACAGATACGCAGTATTTT. Amino acid sequence: CSVPRGSGTDTQYF.

About this clone: Germline is not matched at one junction end, which may reflect a read error. The chain employs TRBV7-9 and TRBJ1-5, with TRBD1 as a possible D gene (5 bases). Germline-derived CDR1 and CDR2 are SEHNR and FQNEAQ (reference sequence). The CDR3 has 15 amino acids. The CDR3 DNA sequence: TGTTCCAGCAGCTTGGTGGGGGGGGGCAATCAGCCCCAGCATTTT. As protein: CSSSLVGGGNQPQHF. Together with reference TRBV7-9 and TRBJ1-5, the CDR3 gives the full variable domain: DTGVSQNPRHKITKRGQNVTFRCDPISEHNRLYWYRQTLGQGPEFLTYFQNEAQLEKSRLLSDRFSAERPKGSFSTLEIQRTEQGDSAMYLCSSSLVGGGNQPQHFGDGTRLSIL.

J is TRBJ2-6 and V is TRBV5-4, with D possibly matching TRBD1 (6 bases). The CDR3 has 15 residues. Germline-derived CDR1 and CDR2 are SGHNT and YYREEE (reference sequence). Trimming took 0 bases from V and 4 from J, leaving 8 bases between them. The CDR3 here is CASSLAGAGANVLTF. CDR3 bases: TGTGCCAGCAGCTTGGCAGGGGCGGGGGCCAACGTCCTGACTTTC.

This clone was seen only once. The chain couples TRBV11-3 to TRBJ2-3, with 7 bases aligning to TRBD2. Germline-derived CDR1 and CDR2 are SGHNT and YENEEA. The CDR3 sequence is 16 residues long. V gave up 5 bases and J gave up 4 bases; unmatched junction bases: 12. CDR3 residues: CASSLGPSGLADTQYF. The DNA for the CDR3 is TGTGCCAGCAGCCTGGGGCCTAGCGGACTGGCAGATACGCAGTATTTT.

The rearrangement links TRBV5-4 to TRBJ1-6; D gene uncertain. Trimming took off 1 base at V and 10 bases at J, with 9 bases between the two ends. The CDR3 has 13 amino acids. The germline gives CDR1 SGHNT, CDR2 YYREEE (reference sequence). The CDR3 DNA sequence: TGTGCCAGCAGCTTGTCCGGGGTATCACCCCTCCACTTT. It translates to CASSLSGVSPLHF. Variable domain in full (rest from reference TRBV5-4 and TRBJ1-6): ETGVTQSPTHLIKTRGQQVTLRCSSQSGHNTVSWYQQALGQGPQFIFQYYREEENGRGNFPPRFSGLQFPNYSSELNVNALELDDSALYLCASSLSGVSPLHFGNGTRLTVT.